One sample yielded the 26 T cell receptor beta chains listed below, sequenced in a study of OX40 agonist ivuxolimab in advanced cancers. Repertoires were generated with immunoSEQ multiplex PCR, while TCRdb's copy carries only in-frame clones and drops some. The table records 150,000 to 180,000 clones, 94% of them present only once. This specimen consisted of CD4+ or CD8+ T cells sorted from blood, obtained in a trial of the OX40 agonist ivuxolimab. These receptors all come from an adult with an advanced solid tumor such as melanoma, head and neck, liver or kidney cancer.

There are a few counts of this clone. The chain combines TRBV27 with TRBJ2-3; 10 bases map to TRBD2. CDR1 and CDR2 (germline): MNHEY, SMNVEV (reference sequence). V lost 1 base, J lost 4 bases, and 11 bases stayed unmatched. This CDR3 contains 18 residues. CDR3 region: CASSLWESTSGRADTQYF. CDR3 bases: TGTGCCAGCAGTTTATGGGAGTCGACTAGCGGGCGGGCAGATACGCAGTATTTT.

This clone was found once. The same CDR3 can be traced to other DNA sequences in this sample. The chain uses TRBV28 and TRBJ2-7; D assignment may be TRBD1 or TRBD2 (5 bases each). Germline-derived CDR1 and CDR2 are MDHEN and SYDVKM. The CDR3 runs to 15 residues. The CDR3 region is CASRSPGPNSYEQYF. The CDR3 DNA sequence: TGTGCTAGCCGATCTCCGGGGCCAAACTCCTACGAGCAGTACTTC.

The chain links TRBV7-8 to TRBJ1-3; possible D gene TRBD1, 6 bases. The CDR3 extends over 17 amino acids. V gave up 5 bases and J gave up 1 base, with 18 bases separating them. Looked up from germline, CDR1 is SGHVS and CDR2 is FQNEAQ. DNA for the CDR3: TGTGCCAGCAGCATATCCCGGACAGCTCGGTCTGGAAACACCATATATTTT. Protein product: CASSISRTARSGNTIYF.

This chain connects TRBV6-6 to TRBJ2-1; D is perhaps TRBD1 (6 bases). The germline V gene has CDR1 MNHNY and CDR2 SVGAGI (reference sequence). The CDR3 totals 14 residues. V lost 4 bases, J lost 8 bases, and 15 bases lay in between. The CDR3 DNA is TGTGCCAGCAGTTTTCAGGGGATGAGTGATGAGCAGTTCTTC. It is translated as CASSFQGMSDEQFF.

The V gene is TRBV19, the J gene TRBJ1-2, with 7 bases that match TRBD1. The germline CDR1 and CDR2 sequences are LNHDA and SQIVND (reference sequence). The V gene end was trimmed by 5 bases and the J gene end by 5 bases; junction bases not matched to a gene: 8. The CDR3 totals 14 residues. The DNA for the CDR3 is TGTGCCAGTAGTGTCGGGACAGAAAGATATGGCTACACCTTC. This gives the protein CASSVGTERYGYTF.

V usage is TRBV15 and J usage is TRBJ1-5, with 8 positions matching TRBD1. V shed 2 bases and J 4 bases; nucleotides not matched to a gene: 4. The germline V gene encodes CDR1 LNHNV and CDR2 YYDKDF (reference sequence). This CDR3 comprises 15 residues. The CDR3 DNA reads TGTGCCACCAGCAGACTTGACAGGGGAAATCAGCCCCAGCATTTT. Translating gives CATSRLDRGNQPQHF.

The chain links TRBV19 to TRBJ2-1; D call uncertain. The V end lost 4 bases, the J end lost 4 bases, and 2 bases lay between the germline ends. Germline V gives CDR1 LNHDA, CDR2 SQIVND (reference sequence). The CDR3 totals 11 residues. In DNA form, the CDR3 reads TGTGCCAGTAGTAGATACAATGAGCAGTTCTTC. Translating gives CASSRYNEQFF.

This clone was picked up a small number of times. The chain carries TRBV19 and TRBJ2-7; 10 bases are a match to TRBD1. This CDR3 has 15 amino acids. The germline CDR1 and CDR2 sequences are LNHDA and SQIVND (reference sequence). V lost 6 bases and J lost 3; bases outside the gene matches: 8. CDR3 sequence reads: CASSYSTGGGYEQYF. The CDR3 nucleotides read TGTGCCAGTAGCTATTCGACAGGGGGCGGCTACGAGCAGTACTTC.

The chain couples TRBV6-1 to TRBJ2-3; weak D call: TRBD2 (6 bases). This CDR3 is 13 amino acids long. Per the germline V gene, CDR1 is MNHNS and CDR2 is SASEGT. With 9 bases removed from V and 0 bases from J, the gap between germline ends came to 10 bases. Here the CDR3 DNA reads TGTGCCAGTAGCGGAGAAAGCACAGATACGCAGTATTTT. Translation: CASSGESTDTQYF.

The chain carries TRBV4-1 and TRBJ2-1; TRBD2 agrees at 16 bases. The junction had 2 bases not matched to a gene; V was cut back by 3 bases and J by 0 bases. There are 18 residues in the CDR3. Germline CDR1 is MGHRA and CDR2 is YSYEKL. The CDR3 DNA reads TGCGCCAGCAGCCAGGGACTAGCGGGAGGGAGCTCCTACAATGAGCAGTTCTTC. Its translation: CASSQGLAGGSSYNEQFF.

The rearrangement links TRBV7-2 to TRBJ1-5; tentatively, D is TRBD1 (6 bases). The CDR3 extends over 14 amino acids. V lost 5 bases, J lost 2 bases, and 10 bases lay in between. CDR1 SGHTA and CDR2 FQGNSA come from the germline V gene. The CDR3 spells CASSPGVGNQPQHF. The DNA of the CDR3 is TGTGCCAGCAGCCCAGGGGTGGGCAATCAGCCCCAGCATTTT.

The chain has TRBV5-1 and TRBJ2-3; the D gene is possibly TRBD1 (5 bases). Germline V gene lookup returns CDR1 SGHRS and CDR2 YFSETQ. V was shortened by 0 bases and J by 3 bases, with 11 bases between the two germline ends. The CDR3 has 15 residues. DNA of the CDR3: TGCGCCAGCAGCTTGGTCGGCAGGGAAACAGATACGCAGTATTTT. This gives the protein CASSLVGRETDTQYF.

The rearrangement links TRBV18 to TRBJ1-2; a weak D match, TRBD1 (5 bases). The CDR3 is 12 amino acids. Germline V gene lookup returns CDR1 KGHSH and CDR2 LQKENI. V was trimmed by 5 bases and J by 7 bases, leaving 11 bases between them. This CDR3 is CASSRGPSGYTF. CDR3 nucleotide sequence: TGTGCCAGCTCAAGGGGACCAAGTGGCTACACCTTC.

The V and J genes are TRBV5-6 and TRBJ1-1; tentatively, D is TRBD1 (6 bases). This CDR3 region has 14 residues. The germline V gene encodes CDR1 SGHDT and CDR2 YYEEEE. V shed 0 bases and J shed 4 bases, with 10 bases lying between them. DNA for the CDR3: TGTGCCAGCAGCTTGGAGGCAGGGGTCACTGAAGCTTTCTTT. Protein product: CASSLEAGVTEAFF.

The chain carries TRBV7-2 and TRBJ1-3, with 11 bases aligning to TRBD1. J lost 4 bases, V lost 5 bases, and 7 bases had no gene match. This CDR3 region has 16 residues. CDR1 and CDR2 (germline): SGHTA, FQGNSA. The CDR3 bases are TGTGCCAGCAGCCAGGACAGGGGGCGCAAAGGAAACACCATATATTTT. This gives the protein CASSQDRGRKGNTIYF.

As to this clone: This same CDR3 is encoded by further DNA sequences in the sample. V and J are TRBV28 and TRBJ2-5; D perhaps matches TRBD1 (5 bases). The CDR3 contains 13 residues. V was trimmed by 3 bases and J by 5 bases, leaving 10 bases between them. Germline V gene lookup returns CDR1 MDHEN and CDR2 SYDVKM. The CDR3 sequence: CASSLGRVETQYF. The CDR3 nucleotides read TGTGCCAGCAGTTTGGGCAGGGTGGAGACCCAGTACTTC.

V and J are TRBV6-6 and TRBJ1-2; the D gene is possibly TRBD1 (6 bases). CDR3 size: 15 residues. Germline lookup yields CDR1 MNHNY and CDR2 SVGAGI (reference sequence). Trimming removed 6 bases from V and 8 bases from J, with 22 bases in between. Written as DNA, the CDR3 is TGTGCCAGCAGCCCCCGCTTATACAGGGCAGAAGGCTACACCTTC. This translates into CASSPRLYRAEGYTF.

The chain recombines TRBV5-4 with TRBJ1-4, with TRBD1 matching over 9 bases. The CDR3 consists of 17 residues. The germline CDR1 and CDR2 sequences are SGHNT and YYREEE (reference sequence). Trimming cost V 0 bases and J 14 bases; bases outside gene matches: 17. The CDR3 is CASSLVSRTGVPVKLFF. The CDR3 nucleotides read TGTGCCAGCAGCTTGGTGTCCCGGACAGGGGTACCGGTAAAGCTGTTTTTT.

This sequence joins TRBV27 and TRBJ2-1; tentative D call: TRBD2 (6 bases). Trimming took off 1 base at V and 7 bases at J, with 14 bases between the two ends. The CDR3 runs to 15 residues. Germline CDR1 MNHEY, CDR2 SMNVEV (reference sequence). This chain's CDR3 is CASSLWGGQHNEQFF. The CDR3 DNA reads TGTGCCAGCAGTTTATGGGGAGGTCAACATAATGAGCAGTTCTTC.

The genes are TRBV18 and TRBJ1-1; D gene unclear. The CDR3 is made up of 12 amino acids. V gave up 2 bases and J gave up 11 bases, with 12 bases separating them. Germline V gene sequence: CDR1 KGHSH, CDR2 LQKENI. CDR3: CASSPMQLGAFF. The CDR3 DNA is TGTGCCAGCTCACCAATGCAACTTGGGGCTTTCTTT.

The chain carries TRBV4-3 and TRBJ2-3; 12 bases agree with TRBD2. Trimming cost V 0 bases and J 1 base; bases outside gene matches: 2. Germline CDR1 LGHNA, CDR2 YSLEER. This CDR3 comprises 17 residues. CDR3 sequence reads: CASSQEASGGGTDTQYF. In nucleotides, the CDR3 is TGCGCCAGCAGCCAAGAAGCTAGCGGGGGGGGCACAGATACGCAGTATTTT.

The V gene is TRBV19, the J gene TRBJ1-4; 8 bases map to TRBD1. This CDR3 is built from 16 residues. Germline loops: CDR1 LNHDA, CDR2 SQIVND (reference sequence). V shed 2 bases and J 6 bases; nucleotides not matched to a gene: 8. The CDR3 region has the DNA TGTGCCAGTAGTATACTGCGGACAGGGAGGGATGAAAAACTGTTTTTT. Protein product: CASSILRTGRDEKLFF.

This sequence joins TRBV11-3 and TRBJ2-3; D might be TRBD1 or TRBD2, each matching 6 bases. The length of the CDR3 is 16 residues. Germline values: CDR1 SGHNT, CDR2 YENEEA. Trimming left V 2 bases short and J 4 bases short, with 16 bases between. CDR3 region: CASSLSWTGGPDTQYF. CDR3 DNA: TGTGCCAGCAGCTTAAGTTGGACCGGGGGCCCAGATACGCAGTATTTT.

The rearrangement joins TRBV6-6 to TRBJ2-7; D is possibly TRBD1 (5 bases). CDR3 length equals 14 residues. Trimming removed 1 base from V and 1 base from J, with 8 bases in between. CDR1 MNHNY and CDR2 SVGAGI come from the germline V gene (reference sequence). CDR3 residues: CASSYWGQSYEQYF. CDR3 bases: TGTGCCAGCAGTTACTGGGGCCAATCCTACGAGCAGTACTTC.

CDR3 in amino acids: CASSLNRLAETQYF. DNA of the CDR3: TGTGCCAGCAGCTTAAACAGGCTAGCGGAGACCCAGTACTTC. This sequence joins TRBV7-2 and TRBJ2-5, with D possibly TRBD2 on 6 matching bases. V lost 2 bases, J lost 5 bases, and 12 bases lay in between. Germline CDR1 and CDR2: SGHTA and FQGNSA. The CDR3 covers 14 residues.

The rearrangement joins TRBV7-3 to TRBJ2-6; D ambiguous. Trimming pared 2 bases from V and 3 bases from J, leaving 11 bases between. The CDR3 is 16 residues long. The germline gives CDR1 SGHTA, CDR2 FQGTGA. The CDR3: CASSLELSRGANVLTF. In DNA form, the CDR3 reads TGTGCCAGCAGCTTAGAGCTCTCTCGTGGGGCCAACGTCCTGACTTTC.